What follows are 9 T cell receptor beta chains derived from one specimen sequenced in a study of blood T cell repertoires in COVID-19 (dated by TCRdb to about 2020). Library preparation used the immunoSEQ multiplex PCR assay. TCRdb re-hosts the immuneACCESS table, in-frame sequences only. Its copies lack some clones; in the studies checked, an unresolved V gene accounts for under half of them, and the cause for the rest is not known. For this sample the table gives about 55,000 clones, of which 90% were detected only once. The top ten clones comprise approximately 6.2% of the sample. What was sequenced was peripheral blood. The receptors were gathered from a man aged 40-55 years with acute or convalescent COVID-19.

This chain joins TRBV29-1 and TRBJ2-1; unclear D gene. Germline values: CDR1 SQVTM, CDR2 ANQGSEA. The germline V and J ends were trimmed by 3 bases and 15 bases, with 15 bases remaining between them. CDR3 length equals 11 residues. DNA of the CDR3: TGCAGCGTTGAGCACTCTAGAGATCGGTTCTTC. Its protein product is CSVEHSRDRFF.

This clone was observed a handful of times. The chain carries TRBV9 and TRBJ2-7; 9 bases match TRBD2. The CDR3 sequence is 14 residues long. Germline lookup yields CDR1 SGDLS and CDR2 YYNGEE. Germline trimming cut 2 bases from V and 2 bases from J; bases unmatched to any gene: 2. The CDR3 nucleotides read TGTGCCAGCAGCGTGGCGGGAGGGCCCTACGAGCAGTACTTC. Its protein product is CASSVAGGPYEQYF.

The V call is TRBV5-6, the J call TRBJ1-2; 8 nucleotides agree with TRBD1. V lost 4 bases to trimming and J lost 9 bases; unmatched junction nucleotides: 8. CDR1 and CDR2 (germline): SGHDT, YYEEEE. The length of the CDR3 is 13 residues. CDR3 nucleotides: TGTGCCAGCAGCCAAGCAGGGGGCCAGCGCTACACCTTC. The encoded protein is CASSQAGGQRYTF.

CDR3 coding DNA: TGTGCCAGCAGCTTATCTAAGAACACTGAAGCTTTCTTT. This encodes CASSLSKNTEAFF. This chain uses TRBV7-9 with TRBJ1-1; no firm D call. V lost 2 bases, J lost 1 base, and 5 bases lay in between. CDR1 SEHNR and CDR2 FQNEAQ come from the germline V gene (reference sequence). The CDR3 has 13 residues.

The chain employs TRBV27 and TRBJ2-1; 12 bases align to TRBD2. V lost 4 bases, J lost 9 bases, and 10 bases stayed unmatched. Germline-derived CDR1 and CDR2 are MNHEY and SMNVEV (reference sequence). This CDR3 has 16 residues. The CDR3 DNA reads TGTGCCAGCAGTTACCTCCTAGCGGGAGGGCCAGGTGAGCAGTTCTTC. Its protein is CASSYLLAGGPGEQFF.

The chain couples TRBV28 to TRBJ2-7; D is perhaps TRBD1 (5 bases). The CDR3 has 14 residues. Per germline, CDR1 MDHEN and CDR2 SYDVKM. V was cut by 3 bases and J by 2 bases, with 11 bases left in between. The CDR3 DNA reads TGTGCCAGCAGTTTGACACGGACAACCTACGAGCAGTACTTC. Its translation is CASSLTRTTYEQYF. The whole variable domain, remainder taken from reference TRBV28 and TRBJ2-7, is DVKVTQSSRYLVKRTGEKVFLECVQDMDHENMFWYRQDPGLGLRLIYFSYDVKMKEKGDIPEGYSVSREKKERFSLILESASTNQTSMYLCASSLTRTTYEQYFGPGTRLTVT.

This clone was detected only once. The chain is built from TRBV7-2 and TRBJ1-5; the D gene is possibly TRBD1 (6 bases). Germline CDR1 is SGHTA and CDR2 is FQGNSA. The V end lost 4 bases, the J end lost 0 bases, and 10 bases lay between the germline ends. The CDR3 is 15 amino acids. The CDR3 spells CASSYTGTSNQPQHF. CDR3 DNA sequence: TGTGCCAGCAGCTACACAGGGACTAGCAATCAGCCCCAGCATTTT.

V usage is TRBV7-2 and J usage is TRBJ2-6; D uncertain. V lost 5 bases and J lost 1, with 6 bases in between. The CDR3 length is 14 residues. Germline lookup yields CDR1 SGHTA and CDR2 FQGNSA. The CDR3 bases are TGTGCCAGCAGCCCCCAGTCTGGGGCCAACGTCCTGACTTTC. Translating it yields CASSPQSGANVLTF. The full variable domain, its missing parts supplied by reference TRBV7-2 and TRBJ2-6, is GAGVSQSPSNKVTEKGKDVELRCDPISGHTALYWYRQSLGQGLEFLIYFQGNSAPDKSGLPSDRFSAERTGGSVSTLTIQRTQQEDSAVYLCASSPQSGANVLTFGAGSRLTVL.

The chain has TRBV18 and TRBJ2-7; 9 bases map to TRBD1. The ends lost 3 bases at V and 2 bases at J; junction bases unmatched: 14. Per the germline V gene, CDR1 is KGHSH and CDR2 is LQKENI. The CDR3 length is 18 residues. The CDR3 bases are TGTGCCAGCTCACCTCGCCCCTTAGGACAGGGGCTACCCTACGAGCAGTACTTC. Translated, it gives CASSPRPLGQGLPYEQYF. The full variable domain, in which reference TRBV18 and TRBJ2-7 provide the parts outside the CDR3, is NAGVMQNPRHLVRRRGQEARLRCSPMKGHSHVYWYRQLPEEGLKFMVYLQKENIIDESGMPKERFSAEFPKEGPSILRIQQVVRGDSAAYFCASSPRPLGQGLPYEQYFGPGTRLTVT.